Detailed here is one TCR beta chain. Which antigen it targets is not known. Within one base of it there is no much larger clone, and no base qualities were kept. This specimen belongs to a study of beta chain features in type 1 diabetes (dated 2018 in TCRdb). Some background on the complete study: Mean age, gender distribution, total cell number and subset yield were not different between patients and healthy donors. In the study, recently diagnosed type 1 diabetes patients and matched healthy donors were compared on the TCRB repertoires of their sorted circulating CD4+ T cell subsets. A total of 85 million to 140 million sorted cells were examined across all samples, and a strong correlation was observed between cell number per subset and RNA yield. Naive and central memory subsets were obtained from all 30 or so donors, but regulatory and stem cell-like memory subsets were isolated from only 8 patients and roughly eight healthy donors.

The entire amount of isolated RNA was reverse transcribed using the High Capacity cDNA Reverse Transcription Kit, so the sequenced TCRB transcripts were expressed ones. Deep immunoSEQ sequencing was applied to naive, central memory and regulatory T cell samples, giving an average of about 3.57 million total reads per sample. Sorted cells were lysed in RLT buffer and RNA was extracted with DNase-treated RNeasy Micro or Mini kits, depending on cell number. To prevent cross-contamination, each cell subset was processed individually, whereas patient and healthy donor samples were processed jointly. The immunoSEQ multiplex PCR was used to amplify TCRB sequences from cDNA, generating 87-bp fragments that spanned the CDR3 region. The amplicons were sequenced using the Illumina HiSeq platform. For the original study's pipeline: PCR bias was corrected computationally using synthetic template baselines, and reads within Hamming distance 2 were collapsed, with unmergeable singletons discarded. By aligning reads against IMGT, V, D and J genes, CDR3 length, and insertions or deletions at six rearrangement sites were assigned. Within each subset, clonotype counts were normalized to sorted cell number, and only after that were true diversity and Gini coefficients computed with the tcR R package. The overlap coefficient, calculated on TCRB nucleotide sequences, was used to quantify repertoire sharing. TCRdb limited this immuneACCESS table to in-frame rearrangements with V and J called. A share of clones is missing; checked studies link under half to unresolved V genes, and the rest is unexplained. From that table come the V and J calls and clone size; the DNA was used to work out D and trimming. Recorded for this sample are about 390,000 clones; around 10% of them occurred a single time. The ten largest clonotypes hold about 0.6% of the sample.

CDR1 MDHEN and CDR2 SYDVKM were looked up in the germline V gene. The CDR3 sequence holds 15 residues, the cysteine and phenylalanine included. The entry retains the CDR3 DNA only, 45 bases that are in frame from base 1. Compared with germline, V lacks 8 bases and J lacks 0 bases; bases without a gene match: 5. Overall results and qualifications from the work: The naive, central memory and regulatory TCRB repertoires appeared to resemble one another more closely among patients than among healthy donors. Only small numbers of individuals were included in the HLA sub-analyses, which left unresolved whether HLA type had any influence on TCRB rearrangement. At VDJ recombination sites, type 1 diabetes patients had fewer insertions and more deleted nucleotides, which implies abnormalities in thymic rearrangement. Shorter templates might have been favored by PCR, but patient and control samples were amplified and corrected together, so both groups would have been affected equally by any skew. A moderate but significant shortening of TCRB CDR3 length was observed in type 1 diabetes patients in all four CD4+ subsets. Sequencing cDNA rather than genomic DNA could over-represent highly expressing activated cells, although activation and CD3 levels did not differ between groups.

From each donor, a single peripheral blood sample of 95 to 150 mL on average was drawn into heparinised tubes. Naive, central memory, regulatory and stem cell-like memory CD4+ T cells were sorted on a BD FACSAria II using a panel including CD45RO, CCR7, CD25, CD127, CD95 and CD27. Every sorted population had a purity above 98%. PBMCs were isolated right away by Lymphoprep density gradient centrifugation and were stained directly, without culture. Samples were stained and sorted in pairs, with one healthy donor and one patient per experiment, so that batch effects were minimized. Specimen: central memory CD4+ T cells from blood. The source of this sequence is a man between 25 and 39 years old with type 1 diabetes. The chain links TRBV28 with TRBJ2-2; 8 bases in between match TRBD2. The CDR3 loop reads CASFSGAANTGELFF. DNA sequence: TGTGCCAGCTTTAGCGGGGCGGCGAACACCGGGGAGCTGTTTTTT.